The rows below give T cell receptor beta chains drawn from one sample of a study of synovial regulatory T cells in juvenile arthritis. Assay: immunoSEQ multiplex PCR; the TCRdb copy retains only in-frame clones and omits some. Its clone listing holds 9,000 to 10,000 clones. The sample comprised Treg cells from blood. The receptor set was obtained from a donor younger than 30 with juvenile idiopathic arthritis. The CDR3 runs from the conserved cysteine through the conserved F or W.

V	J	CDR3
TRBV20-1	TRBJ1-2	CSAGSGNGYTF
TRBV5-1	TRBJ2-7	CASSLDFYEQYF
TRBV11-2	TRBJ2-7	CASSRLAGGTYEQYF
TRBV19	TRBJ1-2	CASSMVQGVCTF
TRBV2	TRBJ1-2	CASSRTNYGYTF
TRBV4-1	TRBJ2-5	CASSQDRGLAGEQTQYF
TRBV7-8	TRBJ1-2	CASSLVGTGGRRYYGYTF
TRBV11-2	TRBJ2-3	CASSDTGLAGADTQYF
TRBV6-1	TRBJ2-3	CASSETSGWVTDTQYF
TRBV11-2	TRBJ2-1	CASSLGRGLTSSYNEQFF
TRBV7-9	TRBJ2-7	CASSPGQGRTYEQYF
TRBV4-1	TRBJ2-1	CASSRPVESSGHNEQFF
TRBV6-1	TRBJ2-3	CASSEFFPDTQYF
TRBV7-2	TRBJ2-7	CASSLGRGRYEQYF
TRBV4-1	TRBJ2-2	CASSPDRGTGELFF
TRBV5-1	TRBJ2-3	CASSLRTSGSGADTQYF
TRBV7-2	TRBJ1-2	CASSLASDRGGYTF
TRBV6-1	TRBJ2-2	CASSDRIGTGELFF
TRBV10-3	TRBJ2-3	CAISDTTSTDTQYF
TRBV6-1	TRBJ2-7	CAISGGFQAYEQYF
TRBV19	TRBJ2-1	CASSIKAPQVNEQFF
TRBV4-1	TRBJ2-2	CASSQVTTITGELFF
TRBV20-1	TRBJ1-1	CSGMSGTEAFF
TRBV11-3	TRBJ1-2	CASSLGSGVHNYGYTF
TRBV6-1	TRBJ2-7	CASRGVRLTTYEQYF
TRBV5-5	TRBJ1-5	CASSSGAGMGNQPQHF
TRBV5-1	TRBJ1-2	CASSYDRGYGYTF
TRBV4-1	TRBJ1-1	CASSHPISDRVNTEAFF
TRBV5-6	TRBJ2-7	CASSLGGTSSYEQYF
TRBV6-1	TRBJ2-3	CASSEASGRADTQYF
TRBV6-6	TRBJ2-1	CASSIFSLAAYNEQFF
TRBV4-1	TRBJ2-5	CASSQDPREVTQYF
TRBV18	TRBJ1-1	CASSRTENTEAFF
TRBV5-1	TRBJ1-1	CASSLTGTEAFF
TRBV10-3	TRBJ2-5	CAISKGPLLETQYF
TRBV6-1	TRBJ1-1	CASSEWWQNTEAFF
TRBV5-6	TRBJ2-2	CASSLAGEPTGELFF
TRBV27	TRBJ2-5	CASSFFGETQYF
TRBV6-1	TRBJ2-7	CASNWDRSSYEQYF
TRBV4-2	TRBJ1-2	CASSTDRAGGYTF
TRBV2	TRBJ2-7	CASSSQGAPSEQYF
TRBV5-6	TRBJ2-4	CASSATGLKNIQYF
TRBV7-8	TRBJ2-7	CASSSGQVIVREQYF
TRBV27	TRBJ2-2	CASSLTRLAGTNTGELFF
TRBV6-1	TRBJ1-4	CATTFRDRTNEKLFF
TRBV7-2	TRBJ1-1	CASSTQGAGTEAFF
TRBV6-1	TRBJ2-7	CASSETDRNPQYF
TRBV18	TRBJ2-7	CASSRDPRGKPYEQYF
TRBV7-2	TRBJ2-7	CASSLNSWRHLEGYEQYF
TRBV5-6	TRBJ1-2	CASSVANYGYTF
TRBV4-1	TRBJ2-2	CASSQEAFRTGELFF
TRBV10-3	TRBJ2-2	CAIPKEREPTGELFF
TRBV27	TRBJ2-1	CASSLGQTTYNEQFF
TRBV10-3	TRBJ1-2	CAITPRQNYGYTF
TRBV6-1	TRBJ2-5	CASTPSGNQETQYF
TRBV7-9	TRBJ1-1	CASSYGRTSGAFF
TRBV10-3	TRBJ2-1	CAISDKRGFPSSYNEQFF
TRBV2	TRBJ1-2	CASSRQWYGYTF
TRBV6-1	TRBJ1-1	CASSSTGGTEAFF
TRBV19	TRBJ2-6	CASSIWGLAGANVLTF